Below, 7 T cell receptor beta chains from the same sample are listed, as sequenced in a study of blood T cell repertoires in COVID-19. The data were produced by immunoSEQ multiplex PCR, yet TCRdb's version contains in-frame clones alone and is incomplete. The sample has roughly 230,000 clones; around 87% are singletons. The sample comprised peripheral blood. Source of these receptors: a woman between 55 and 75 years old with COVID-19, enrolled during active disease.

The rearrangement joins TRBV2 to TRBJ1-4; D perhaps matches TRBD1 (5 bases). V lost 9 bases and J lost 4, with 15 bases in between. The CDR3 is 14 amino acids. Germline V gene data show CDR1 as SNHLY and CDR2 as FYNNEI. The CDR3: CASSPQGNNEKLFF. The CDR3 region has the DNA TGTGCCAGTTCACCTCAGGGAAATAATGAAAAACTGTTTTTT.

The chain links TRBV3-1 (or the pseudogene TRBV3-2) to TRBJ1-1; D remains ambiguous. Germline assignment: CDR1 LGHDT and CDR2 YNNKEL (reference sequence). CDR3 length equals 17 residues. With 1 base removed from V and 1 base from J, the gap between germline ends came to 16 bases. CDR3 in DNA: TGTGCCAGCAGCCAAGTCCGTCAGGTGTTTTGGAACACTGAAGCTTTCTTT. Its protein product is CASSQVRQVFWNTEAFF.

The rearrangement uses TRBV6-5 and TRBJ2-2, with a weak D call TRBD2 (6 bases). Germline V gives CDR1 MNHEY, CDR2 SVGAGI. This CDR3 is built from 15 residues. V lost 3 bases, J lost 2 bases, and 10 bases lay in between. This CDR3 is CASSYTSSNTGELFF. In DNA form, the CDR3 reads TGTGCCAGCAGTTATACTAGCTCTAACACCGGGGAGCTGTTTTTT.

The chain carries TRBV5-6 and TRBJ2-7; no clear D gene. The CDR3 runs 14 residues. The V end was cut by 3 bases, the J end by 4 bases, with 14 bases between. Germline V gene lookup returns CDR1 SGHDT and CDR2 YYEEEE. The CDR3 loop is CASSSLYRRYEQYF. In DNA, the CDR3 is TGTGCCAGCAGCTCTCTCTACCGCAGGTACGAGCAGTACTTC.

The chain employs TRBV4-3 and TRBJ1-1; 10 bases are shared with TRBD1. Trimming cost V 4 bases and J 7 bases; bases outside gene matches: 9. Germline lookup yields CDR1 LGHNA and CDR2 YSLEER. The length of the CDR3 is 15 residues. CDR3 bases: TGCGCCAGCAGCCCCAGTGGGACAGGGGAGGTTGAAGCTTTCTTT. It translates to CASSPSGTGEVEAFF.

This clone appeared a single time. V is TRBV5-4 and J is TRBJ1-5; possibly TRBD1 for D (5 bases). V lost 4 bases, J lost 5 bases, and 16 bases lay in between. The CDR3 is 15 residues long. The germline gives CDR1 SGHNT, CDR2 YYREEE (reference sequence). CDR3 in DNA: TGTGCCAGCAGCCAGGACAAGAATATGGATCAGCCCCAGCATTTT. The encoded protein is CASSQDKNMDQPQHF.

This clone was detected once. The chain recombines TRBV7-3 with TRBJ1-1, with TRBD1 as a possible D gene (6 bases). Germline V gives CDR1 SGHTA, CDR2 FQGTGA. This CDR3 contains 13 residues. With 9 bases removed from V and 0 bases from J, the gap between germline ends came to 11 bases. The CDR3 nucleotides are TGTGCCAGTGGGCAGGGGTTGAACACTGAAGCTTTCTTT. Its translation: CASGQGLNTEAFF.